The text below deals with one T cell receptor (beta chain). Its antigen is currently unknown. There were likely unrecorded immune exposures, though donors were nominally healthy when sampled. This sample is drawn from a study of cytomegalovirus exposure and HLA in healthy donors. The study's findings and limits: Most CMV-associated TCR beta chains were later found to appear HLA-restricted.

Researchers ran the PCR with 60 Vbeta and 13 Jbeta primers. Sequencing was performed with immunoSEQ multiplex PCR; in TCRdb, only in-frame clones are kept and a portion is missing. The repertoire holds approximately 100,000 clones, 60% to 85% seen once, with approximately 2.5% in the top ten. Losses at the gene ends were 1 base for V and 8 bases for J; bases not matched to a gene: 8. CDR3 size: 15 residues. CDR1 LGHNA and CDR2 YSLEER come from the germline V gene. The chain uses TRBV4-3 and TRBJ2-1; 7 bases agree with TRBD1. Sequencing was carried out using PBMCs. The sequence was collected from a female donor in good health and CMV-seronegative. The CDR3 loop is CASSQGPSQGYEQFF. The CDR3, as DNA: TGCGCCAGCAGCCAAGGCCCTTCACAGGGGTATGAGCAGTTCTTC.